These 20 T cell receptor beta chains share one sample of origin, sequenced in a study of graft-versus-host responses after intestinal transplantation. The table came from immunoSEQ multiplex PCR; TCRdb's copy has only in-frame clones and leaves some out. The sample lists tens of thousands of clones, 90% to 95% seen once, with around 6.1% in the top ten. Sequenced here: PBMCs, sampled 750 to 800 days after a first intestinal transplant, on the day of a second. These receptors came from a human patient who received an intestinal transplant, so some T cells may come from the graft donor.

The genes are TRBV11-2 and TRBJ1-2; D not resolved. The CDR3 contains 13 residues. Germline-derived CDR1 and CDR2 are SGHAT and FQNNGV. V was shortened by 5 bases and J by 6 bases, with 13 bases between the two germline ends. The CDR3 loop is CASSLRRADGYTF. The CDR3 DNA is TGTGCCAGCAGCCTTCGTAGGGCGGATGGCTACACCTTC.

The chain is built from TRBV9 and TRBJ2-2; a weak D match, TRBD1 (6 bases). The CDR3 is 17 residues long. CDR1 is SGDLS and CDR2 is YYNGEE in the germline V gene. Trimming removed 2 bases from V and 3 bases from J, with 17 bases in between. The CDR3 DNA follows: TGTGCCAGCAGCGTCCCCTTCGACAGGATCGACACCGGGGAGCTGTTTTTT. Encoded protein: CASSVPFDRIDTGELFF.

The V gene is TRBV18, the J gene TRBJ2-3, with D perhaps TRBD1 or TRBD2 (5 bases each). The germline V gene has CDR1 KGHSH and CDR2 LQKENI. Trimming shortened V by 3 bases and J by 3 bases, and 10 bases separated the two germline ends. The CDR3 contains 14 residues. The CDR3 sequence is CASSPVGGTDTQYF. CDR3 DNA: TGTGCCAGCTCACCTGTTGGGGGTACAGATACGCAGTATTTT.

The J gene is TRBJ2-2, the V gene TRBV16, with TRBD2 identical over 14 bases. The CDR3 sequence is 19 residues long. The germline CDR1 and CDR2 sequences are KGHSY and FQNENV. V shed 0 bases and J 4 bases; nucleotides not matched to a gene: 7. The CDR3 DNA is TGTGCCAGCAGCCAATCCCGACCGACTAGCGGGAGGGGCACCGGGGAGCTGTTTTTT. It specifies CASSQSRPTSGRGTGELFF.

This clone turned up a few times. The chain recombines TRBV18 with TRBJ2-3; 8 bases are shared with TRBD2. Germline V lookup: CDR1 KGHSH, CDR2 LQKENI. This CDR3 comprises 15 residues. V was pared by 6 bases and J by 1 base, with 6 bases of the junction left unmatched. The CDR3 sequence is CASSRSGSGTDTQYF. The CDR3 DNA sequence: TGTGCCAGCTCGCGAAGCGGGAGTGGCACAGATACGCAGTATTTT.

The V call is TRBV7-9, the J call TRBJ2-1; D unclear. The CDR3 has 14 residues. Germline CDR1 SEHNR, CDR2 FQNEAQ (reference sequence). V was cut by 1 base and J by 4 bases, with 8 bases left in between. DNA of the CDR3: TGTGCCAGCAGCTTAGTTCTGGGATACAATGAGCAGTTCTTC. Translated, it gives CASSLVLGYNEQFF.

In DNA, the CDR3 is TGTGCCAGCAGTTCGAGGGAAGGGTATCAGCCCCAGCATTTT. Protein sequence: CASSSREGYQPQHF. The V and J genes are TRBV27 and TRBJ1-5; D remains unclear. The CDR3 totals 14 residues. The V gene lost 4 bases and the J gene lost 5 bases, with 12 bases spanning the gap. Germline CDR1 and CDR2: MNHEY and SMNVEV (reference sequence).

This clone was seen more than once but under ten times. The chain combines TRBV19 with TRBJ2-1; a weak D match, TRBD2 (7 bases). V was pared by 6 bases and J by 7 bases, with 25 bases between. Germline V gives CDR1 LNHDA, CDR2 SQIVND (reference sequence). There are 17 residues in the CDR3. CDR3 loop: CASSPGGGRAQGNEQFF. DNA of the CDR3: TGTGCCAGTAGCCCCGGGGGAGGGAGGGCCCAGGGGAATGAGCAGTTCTTC.

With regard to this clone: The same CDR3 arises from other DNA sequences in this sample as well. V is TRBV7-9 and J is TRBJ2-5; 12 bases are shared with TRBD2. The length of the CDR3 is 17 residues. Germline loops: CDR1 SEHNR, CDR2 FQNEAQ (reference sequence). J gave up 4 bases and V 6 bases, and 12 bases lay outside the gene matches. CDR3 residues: CASRLGLAGGRGETQYF. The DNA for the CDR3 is TGTGCCAGCAGATTGGGTCTAGCGGGAGGGCGGGGAGAGACCCAGTACTTC.

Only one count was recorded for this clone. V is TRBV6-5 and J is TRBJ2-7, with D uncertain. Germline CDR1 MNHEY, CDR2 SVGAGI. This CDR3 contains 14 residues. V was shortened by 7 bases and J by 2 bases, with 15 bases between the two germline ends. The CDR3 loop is CASTLSLQPYEQYF. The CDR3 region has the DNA TGTGCCAGCACGCTCTCTCTTCAGCCCTACGAGCAGTACTTC.

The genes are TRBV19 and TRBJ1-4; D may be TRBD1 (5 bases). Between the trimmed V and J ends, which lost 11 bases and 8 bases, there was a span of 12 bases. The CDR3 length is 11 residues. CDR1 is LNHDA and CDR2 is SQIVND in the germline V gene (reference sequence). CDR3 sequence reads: CAVGVGEKLFF. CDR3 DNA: TGTGCCGTGGGGGTTGGGGAAAAACTGTTTTTT.

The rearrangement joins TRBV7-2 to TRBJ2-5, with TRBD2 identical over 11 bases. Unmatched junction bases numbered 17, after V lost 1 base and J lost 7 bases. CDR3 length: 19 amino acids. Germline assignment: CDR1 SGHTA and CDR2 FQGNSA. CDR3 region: CASSLGLAGGEDMWVTQYF. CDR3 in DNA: TGTGCCAGCAGCTTAGGGCTAGCGGGAGGTGAAGATATGTGGGTGACCCAGTACTTC.

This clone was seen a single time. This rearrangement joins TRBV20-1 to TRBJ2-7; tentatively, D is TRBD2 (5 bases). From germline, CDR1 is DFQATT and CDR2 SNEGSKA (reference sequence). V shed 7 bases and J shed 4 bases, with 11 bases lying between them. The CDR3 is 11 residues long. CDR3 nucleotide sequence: TGCAGTGGAGGGAGTGGGTACGAGCAGTACTTC. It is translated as CSGGSGYEQYF.

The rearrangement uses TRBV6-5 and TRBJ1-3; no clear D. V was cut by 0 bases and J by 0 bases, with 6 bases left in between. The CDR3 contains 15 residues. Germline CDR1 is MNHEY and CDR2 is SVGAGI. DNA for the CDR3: TGTGCCAGCAGTTACTCGGGAGGCTCTGGAAACACCATATATTTT. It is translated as CASSYSGGSGNTIYF.

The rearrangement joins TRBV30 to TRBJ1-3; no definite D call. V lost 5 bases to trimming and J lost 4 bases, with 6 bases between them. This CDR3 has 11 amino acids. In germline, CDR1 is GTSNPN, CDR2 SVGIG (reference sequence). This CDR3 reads CAWGSGNTIYF. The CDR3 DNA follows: TGTGCCTGGGGCTCGGGAAACACCATATATTTT.

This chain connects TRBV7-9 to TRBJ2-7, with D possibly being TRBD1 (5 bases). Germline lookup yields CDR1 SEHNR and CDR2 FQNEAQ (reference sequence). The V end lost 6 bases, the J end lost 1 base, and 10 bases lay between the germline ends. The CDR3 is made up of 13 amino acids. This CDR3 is CASRYQGSYEQYF. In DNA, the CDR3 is TGTGCCAGCAGATACCAGGGTTCCTACGAGCAGTACTTC.

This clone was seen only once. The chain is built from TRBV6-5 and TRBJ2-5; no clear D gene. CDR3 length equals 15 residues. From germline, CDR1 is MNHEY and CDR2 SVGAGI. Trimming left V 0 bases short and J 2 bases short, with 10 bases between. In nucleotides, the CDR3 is TGTGCCAGCAGTTACTCGAGACAAAATCAAGAGACCCAGTACTTC. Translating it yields CASSYSRQNQETQYF.

CDR3 sequence (DNA): TGTGCCAGCAGCCCTAAGCGGGACCAGCAGTTCTTC. This gives the protein CASSPKRDQQFF. V is TRBV7-6 and J is TRBJ2-1; 7 bases are shared with TRBD2. J was trimmed by 11 bases and V by 5 bases; bases with no gene match: 6. CDR3 size: 12 residues. CDR1 and CDR2 (germline): SGHVS, FNYEAQ.

The CDR3 DNA sequence: TGTGCCAGCAGTCTCTGGGCCAGGGATACTGAAGCTTTCTTT. It is translated as CASSLWARDTEAFF. V usage is TRBV6-1 and J usage is TRBJ1-1; a possible D gene is TRBD1 (5 bases). Trimming removed 5 bases at V and 5 bases at J, with 15 bases between. Germline V CDR1 and CDR2: MNHNS, SASEGT. The CDR3 totals 14 residues.

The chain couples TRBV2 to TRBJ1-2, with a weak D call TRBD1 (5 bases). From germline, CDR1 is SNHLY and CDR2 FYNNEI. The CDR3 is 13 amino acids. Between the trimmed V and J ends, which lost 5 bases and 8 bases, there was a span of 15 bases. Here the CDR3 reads CASSITTGRGYTF. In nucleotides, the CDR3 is TGTGCCAGCAGTATAACCACAGGTCGGGGCTACACCTTC.